The clone carrying this T cell receptor beta chain was observed a handful of times. With V trimmed by 5 bases and J by 6 bases, 12 bases remained unmatched. Germline lookup yields CDR1 SGHTA and CDR2 FQGNSA. This CDR3 comprises 16 residues. TCRdb independently ran MiXCR on the 5' RACE reads; one entry per CDR3 protein. The sample yields several thousand distinct CDR3 sequences, around 8% seen once. The data were obtained in a study of T cells after yellow fever vaccination. This TCR derives from a man in his thirties or forties who received the YFV17D yellow fever vaccine. Sequenced material: PBMCs, either bulk or a sorted T-cell subset (CD4+, CD8+, memory, or dextramer-sorted; not recorded which), taken 15 days after the yellow fever booster vaccination. V usage is TRBV7-2 and J usage is TRBJ1-5; TRBD1 matches 8 bases. This CDR3 reads CASSPGRDRRGQPQHF. CDR3 nucleotides: TGTGCCAGCAGCCCGGGCCGGGACAGGCGGGGTCAGCCCCAGCATTTT.